The 3 T cell receptor beta chains presented below share a single source sample, sequenced in a study of identical twins. TCRdb itself ran the 5' RACE reads through MiXCR, one entry per CDR3 protein. This table has around 670,000 distinct CDR3 sequences, approximately 6.1% appearing once. What was sequenced was naive T cells sorted from blood. These receptors originate from a man younger than 35 in good health.

This clonotype has more than one count but fewer than ten. This chain joins TRBV12-3 or TRBV12-4 and TRBJ1-5; TRBD1 is a possible D gene (5 bases). This CDR3 region has 15 residues. V lost 0 bases, J lost 7 bases, and 13 bases lay in between. CDR3 amino acids: CASSLAGTKEQPQHF. Here the CDR3 DNA reads TGTGCCAGCAGTTTAGCTGGGACCAAGGAGCAGCCCCAGCATTTT.

This clonotype was counted many times. This chain connects TRBV5-6 to TRBJ1-6, with D perhaps matching TRBD1 (5 bases). The CDR3 consists of 13 residues. V was clipped by 0 bases and J by 8 bases, with 6 bases between them. The germline CDR1 and CDR2 sequences are SGHDT and YYEEEE. The DNA of the CDR3 is TGTGCCAGCAGCTTGGTAGGGGATTCACCCCTCCACTTT. It specifies CASSLVGDSPLHF. The entire variable domain, with the rest obtained from reference TRBV5-6 and TRBJ1-6, is as follows: DAGVTQSPTHLIKTRGQQVTLRCSPKSGHDTVSWYQQALGQGPQFIFQYYEEEERQRGNFPDRFSGHQFPNYSSELNVNALLLGDSALYLCASSLVGDSPLHFGNGTRLTVT.

A few counts support this clonotype. V usage is TRBV3-1 and J usage is TRBJ2-1, with 8 bases that match TRBD2. V lost 4 bases, J lost 9 bases, and 14 bases stayed unmatched. Per the germline V gene, CDR1 is LGHDT and CDR2 is YNNKEL (reference sequence). This CDR3 is 16 amino acids long. The DNA for the CDR3 is TGTGCCAGCAGCCTCCCTGGGGGTAGCGGGAAGGGTGAGCAGTTCTTC. It encodes CASSLPGGSGKGEQFF.